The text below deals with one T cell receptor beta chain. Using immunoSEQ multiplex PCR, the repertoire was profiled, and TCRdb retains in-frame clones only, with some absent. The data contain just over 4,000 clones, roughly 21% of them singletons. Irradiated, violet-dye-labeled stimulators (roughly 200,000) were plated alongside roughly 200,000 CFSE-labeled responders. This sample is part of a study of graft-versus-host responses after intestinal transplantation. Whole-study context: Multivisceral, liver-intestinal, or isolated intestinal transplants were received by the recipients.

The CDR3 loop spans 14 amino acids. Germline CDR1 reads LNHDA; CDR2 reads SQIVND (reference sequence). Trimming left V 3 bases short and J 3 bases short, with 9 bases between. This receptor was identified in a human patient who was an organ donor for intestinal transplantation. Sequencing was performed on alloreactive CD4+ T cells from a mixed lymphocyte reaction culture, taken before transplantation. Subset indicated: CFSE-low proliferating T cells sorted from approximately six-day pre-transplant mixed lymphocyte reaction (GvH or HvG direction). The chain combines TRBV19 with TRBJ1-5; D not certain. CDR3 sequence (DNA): TGTGCCAGTAGTATTTCAGGTTACAATCAGCCCCAGCATTTT. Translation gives CASSISGYNQPQHF.